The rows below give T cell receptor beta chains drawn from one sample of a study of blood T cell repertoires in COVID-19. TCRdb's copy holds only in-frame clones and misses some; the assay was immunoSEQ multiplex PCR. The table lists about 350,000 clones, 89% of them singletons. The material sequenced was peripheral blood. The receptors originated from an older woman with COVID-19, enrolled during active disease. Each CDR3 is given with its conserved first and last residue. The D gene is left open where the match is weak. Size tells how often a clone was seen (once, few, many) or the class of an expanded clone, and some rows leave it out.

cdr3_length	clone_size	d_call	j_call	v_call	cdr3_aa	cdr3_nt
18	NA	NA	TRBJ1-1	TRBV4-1	CASSQVRRDFDSNTEAFF	TGCGCCAGCAGCCAAGTACGGCGGGACTTTGATTCGAACACTGAAGCTTTCTTT
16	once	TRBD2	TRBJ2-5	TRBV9	CASSVSSGGSRWAQYF	TGTGCCAGCAGCGTCTCTAGCGGGGGATCTAGGTGGGCCCAGTACTTC
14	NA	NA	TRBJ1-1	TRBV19	CASSTRGENTEAFF	TGTGCCAGTAGTACACGGGGGGAGAACACTGAAGCTTTCTTT
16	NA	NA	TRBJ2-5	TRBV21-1	CASSPRGEGNQETQYF	TGTGCCAGCAGCCCCCGGGGGGAGGGGAACCAAGAGACCCAGTACTTC
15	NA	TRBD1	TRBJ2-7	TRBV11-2	CASSRTTGSSYEQYF	TGTGCCAGCAGCCGGACGACAGGGAGCTCCTACGAGCAGTACTTC
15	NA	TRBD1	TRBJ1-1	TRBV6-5	CASRPETGMNTEAFF	TGTGCCAGCAGACCTGAGACAGGGATGAACACTGAAGCTTTCTTT
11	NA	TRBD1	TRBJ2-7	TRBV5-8	CASQGVREQYF	TGTGCCAGCCAGGGGGTGAGGGAGCAGTACTTC
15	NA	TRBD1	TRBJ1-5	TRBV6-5	CASNLQGARNQPQHF	TGTGCCAGCAACTTACAGGGGGCTCGGAATCAGCCCCAGCATTTT
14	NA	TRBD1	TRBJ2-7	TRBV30	CAWSRQDRGVEQYF	TGTGCCTGGAGCCGGCAAGACAGGGGTGTGGAGCAGTACTTC
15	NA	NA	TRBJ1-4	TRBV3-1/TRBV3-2	CASSRRGGTGEKLFF	TGTGCCAGCAGTCGAAGGGGGGGAACGGGCGAAAAACTGTTTTTT
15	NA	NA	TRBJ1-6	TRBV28	CASSPTASYNSPLHF	TGTGCCAGCAGTCCGACAGCCTCCTATAATTCACCCCTCCACTTT
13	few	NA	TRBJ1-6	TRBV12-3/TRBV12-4	CASTVSYNSPLHF	TGTGCCAGCACGGTGTCCTATAATTCACCCCTCCACTTT
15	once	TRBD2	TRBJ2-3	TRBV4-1	CASSPGLQNTDTQYF	TGCGCCAGCAGCCCGGGACTACAAAACACAGATACGCAGTATTTT
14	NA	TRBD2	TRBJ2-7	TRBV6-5	CATQSGPGGHEQYF	TGTGCCACCCAGTCGGGACCGGGAGGCCACGAGCAGTACTTC
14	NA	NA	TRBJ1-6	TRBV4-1	CASSQGPGGSPLHF	TGCGCCAGCAGCCAAGGCCCGGGCGGGTCACCCCTCCACTTT
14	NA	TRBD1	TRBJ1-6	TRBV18	CASSSGQGNSPLHF	TGTGCCAGCTCGTCAGGACAGGGGAATTCACCCCTCCACTTT
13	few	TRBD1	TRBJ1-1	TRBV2	CASSVGQGSRAFF	TGTGCCAGCAGTGTAGGACAGGGGAGTAGAGCTTTCTTT
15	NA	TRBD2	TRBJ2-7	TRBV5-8	CASSLAGTGLYEQYF	TGTGCCAGCAGCTTGGCCGGGACGGGACTATACGAGCAGTACTTC
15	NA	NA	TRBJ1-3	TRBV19	CASSATILSGNTIYF	TGTGCCAGTAGTGCGACAATTCTCTCTGGAAACACCATATATTTT
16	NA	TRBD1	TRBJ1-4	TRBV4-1	CASSLRVGQQNEKLFF	TGCGCCAGCAGTCTGAGGGTGGGACAGCAAAATGAAAAACTGTTTTTT
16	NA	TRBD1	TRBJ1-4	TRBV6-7	CASTGQGIATNEKLFF	TGTGCCAGCACGGGACAGGGAATAGCAACTAATGAAAAACTGTTTTTT
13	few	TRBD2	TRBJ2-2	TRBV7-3	CASSPPGGGELFF	TGTGCCAGCAGCCCGCCGGGGGGCGGGGAGCTGTTTTTT
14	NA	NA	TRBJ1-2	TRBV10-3	CAISESAGNYGYTF	TGTGCCATCAGTGAGTCCGCGGGAAACTATGGCTACACCTTC
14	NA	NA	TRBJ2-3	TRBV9	CASSVAGDTDTQYF	TGTGCCAGCAGCGTAGCCGGGGACACAGATACGCAGTATTTT
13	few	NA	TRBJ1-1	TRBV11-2	CASTSVVNTEAFF	TGTGCCAGCACCTCCGTAGTGAACACTGAAGCTTTCTTT
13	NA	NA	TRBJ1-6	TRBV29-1	CSVRAGRNSPLHF	TGCAGCGTCCGGGCCGGGAGAAATTCACCCCTCCACTTT
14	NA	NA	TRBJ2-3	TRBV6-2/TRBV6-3	CASSYPGGTDTQYF	TGTGCCAGCAGTTACCCGGGGGGCACAGATACGCAGTATTTT
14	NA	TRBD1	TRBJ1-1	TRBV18	CASSPDRGNTEAFF	TGTGCCAGCTCACCAGACAGGGGGAACACTGAAGCTTTCTTT
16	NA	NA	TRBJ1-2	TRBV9	CASSAAGQGWGYGYTF	TGTGCCAGCAGCGCCGCAGGGCAGGGGTGGGGATATGGCTACACCTTC
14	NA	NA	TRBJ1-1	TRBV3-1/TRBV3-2	CASSFGTMNTEAFF	TGTGCCAGCAGTTTCGGGACAATGAACACTGAAGCTTTCTTT
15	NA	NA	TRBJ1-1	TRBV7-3	CASSVTAQSNTEAFF	TGTGCCAGCAGCGTCACGGCACAGTCGAACACTGAAGCTTTCTTT
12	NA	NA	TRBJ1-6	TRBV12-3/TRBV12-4	CASSLGAAPLHF	TGTGCCAGCAGTTTGGGCGCTGCCCCCCTCCACTTT
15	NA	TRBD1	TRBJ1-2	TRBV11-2	CASSFPGQGERGYTF	TGTGCCAGCAGCTTTCCGGGACAGGGGGAAAGGGGCTACACCTTC
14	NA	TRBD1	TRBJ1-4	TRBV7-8	CASSTTGAREKLFF	TGTGCCAGCAGCACGACAGGGGCTAGAGAAAAACTGTTTTTT
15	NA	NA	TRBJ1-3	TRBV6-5	CASSPGGASGNTIYF	TGTGCCAGCAGTCCCGGCGGGGCCTCTGGAAACACCATATATTTT
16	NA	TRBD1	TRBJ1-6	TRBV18	CASSPGQGPLGSPLHF	TGTGCCAGCTCACCGGGACAGGGACCTTTGGGATCACCCCTCCACTTT
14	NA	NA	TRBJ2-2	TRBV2	CASSVQGNTGELFF	TGTGCCAGCAGTGTACAGGGGAACACCGGGGAGCTGTTTTTT
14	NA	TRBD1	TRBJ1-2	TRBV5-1	CASSSGQGNYGYTF	TGCGCCAGCAGCTCCGGACAGGGTAACTATGGCTACACCTTC
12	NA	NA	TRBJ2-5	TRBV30	CAWSPTQETQYF	TGTGCCTGGAGTCCCACTCAAGAGACCCAGTACTTC
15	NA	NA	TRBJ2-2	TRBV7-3	CASSTYQGNTGELFF	TGTGCCAGCAGCACATATCAGGGGAACACCGGGGAGCTGTTTTTT
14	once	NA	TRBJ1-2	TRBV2	CASSAGQPNYGYTF	TGTGCCAGCAGTGCAGGACAGCCTAACTATGGCTACACCTTC
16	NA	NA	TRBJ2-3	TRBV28	CASSWDIRILADTQYF	TGTGCCAGCAGTTGGGACATCCGGATTCTCGCAGATACGCAGTATTTT